This T cell receptor (beta chain) was captured in a study of control samples from healthy donors and cancer patients (dated by TCRdb to 2018 to 2021). The CDR3 has 17 amino acids, counting the end cysteine and phenylalanine. Only the CDR3 region is kept as DNA, spanning 51 bases read in frame from base 1. CDR1 is given as MNHEY and CDR2 as SMNVEV, both from the germline V gene (reference sequence). Trimming takes 1 base off V and 4 bases off J; junction bases not matched to a gene: 6. In the case of this clone: It has no known antigen specificity. The sample holds no much larger clone one base away, and base qualities are not on file.

The library was made by the immunoSEQ multiplex PCR assay. TCRdb stores this immuneACCESS table with in-frame sequences only. Part of the clones is absent; in the studies checked, under half of the shortfall reflects unresolved V genes, and no reason is known for the rest. The sample table holds roughly 100,000 clones, of which roughly four fifths were seen once. Of the sample, around 14% falls within the top ten clones. The sample consisted of blood. The sequence was collected from a woman aged 50 to 65 in good health. Rearrangement joined TRBV27 to TRBJ1-4; TRBD1 matches 10 bases in the middle. The CDR3 protein: CASSLYGGTGVNEKLFF. The bases are TGTGCCAGCAGTTTATATGGTGGGACAGGGGTTAATGAAAAACTGTTTTTT.